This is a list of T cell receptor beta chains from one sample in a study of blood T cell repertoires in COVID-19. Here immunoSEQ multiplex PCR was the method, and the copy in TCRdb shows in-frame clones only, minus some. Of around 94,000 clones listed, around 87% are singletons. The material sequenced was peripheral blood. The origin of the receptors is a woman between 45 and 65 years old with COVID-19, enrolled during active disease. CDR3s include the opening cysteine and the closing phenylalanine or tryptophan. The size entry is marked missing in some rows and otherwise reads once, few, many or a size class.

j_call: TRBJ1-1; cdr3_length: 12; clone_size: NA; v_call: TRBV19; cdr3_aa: CASSIGGAEAFF
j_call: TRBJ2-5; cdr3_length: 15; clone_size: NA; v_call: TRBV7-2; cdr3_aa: CASSLGQGAGETQYF
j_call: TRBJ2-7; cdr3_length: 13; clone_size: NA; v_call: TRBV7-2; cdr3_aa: CASSLGLAVEQYF
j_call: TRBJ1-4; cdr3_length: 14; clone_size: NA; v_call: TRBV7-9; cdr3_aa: CASSEQGAGEKLFF
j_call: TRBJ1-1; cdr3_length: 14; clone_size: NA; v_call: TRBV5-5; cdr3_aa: CASSLEGGDTEAFF
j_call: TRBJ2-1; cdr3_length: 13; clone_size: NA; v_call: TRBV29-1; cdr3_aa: CSLRTGTYNEQFF
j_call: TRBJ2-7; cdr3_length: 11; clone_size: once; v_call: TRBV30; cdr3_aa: CAWTTGYEQYF
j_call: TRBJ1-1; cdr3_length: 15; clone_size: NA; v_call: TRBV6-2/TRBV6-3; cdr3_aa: CASSPPQMLNTEAFF
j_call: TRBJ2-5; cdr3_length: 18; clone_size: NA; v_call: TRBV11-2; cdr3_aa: CASSPTAGGDADQETQYF
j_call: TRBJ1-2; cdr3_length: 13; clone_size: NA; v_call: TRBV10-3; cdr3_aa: CAIDPGGSYGYTF
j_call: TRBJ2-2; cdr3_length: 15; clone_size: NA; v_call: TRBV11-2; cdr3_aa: CASSLRRGGNGELFF
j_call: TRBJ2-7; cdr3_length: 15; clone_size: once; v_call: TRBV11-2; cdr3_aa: CASSFAGSPAYEQYF
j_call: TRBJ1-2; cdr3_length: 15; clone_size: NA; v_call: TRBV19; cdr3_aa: CASSIKGQGRNGYTF
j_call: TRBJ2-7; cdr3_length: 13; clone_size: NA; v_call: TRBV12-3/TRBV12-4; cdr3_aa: CASTNRGTHEQYF
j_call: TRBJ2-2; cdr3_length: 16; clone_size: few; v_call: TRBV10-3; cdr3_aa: CAIPGGAAPNTGELFF
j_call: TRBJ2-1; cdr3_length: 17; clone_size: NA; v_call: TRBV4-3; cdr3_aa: CASSLEGTGSPYNEQFF
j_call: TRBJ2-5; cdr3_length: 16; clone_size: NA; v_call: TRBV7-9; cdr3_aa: CASSPRTGAYQETQYF
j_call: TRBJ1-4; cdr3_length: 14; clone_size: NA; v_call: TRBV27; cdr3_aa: CASSFEGAGEKLFF
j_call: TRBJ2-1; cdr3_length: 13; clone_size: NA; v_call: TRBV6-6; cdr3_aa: CASEGQTGNEQFF
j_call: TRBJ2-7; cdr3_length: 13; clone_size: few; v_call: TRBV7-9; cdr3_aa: CASSLGSGHEQYF
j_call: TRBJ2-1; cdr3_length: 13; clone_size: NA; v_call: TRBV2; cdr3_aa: CASSTQGYNEQFF
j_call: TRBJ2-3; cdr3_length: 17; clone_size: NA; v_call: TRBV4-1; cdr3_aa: CASSQDGTHFFTDTQYF
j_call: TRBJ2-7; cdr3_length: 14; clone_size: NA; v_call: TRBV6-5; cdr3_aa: CASRIGLAPYEQYF
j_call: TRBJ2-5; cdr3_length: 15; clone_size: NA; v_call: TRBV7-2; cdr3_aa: CASSLVGGGGETQYF
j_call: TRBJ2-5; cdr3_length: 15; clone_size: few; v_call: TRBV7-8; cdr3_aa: CASSPAWVAAETQYF
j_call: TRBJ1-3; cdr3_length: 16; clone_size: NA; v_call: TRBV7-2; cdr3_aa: CASREVADTVRNTIYF